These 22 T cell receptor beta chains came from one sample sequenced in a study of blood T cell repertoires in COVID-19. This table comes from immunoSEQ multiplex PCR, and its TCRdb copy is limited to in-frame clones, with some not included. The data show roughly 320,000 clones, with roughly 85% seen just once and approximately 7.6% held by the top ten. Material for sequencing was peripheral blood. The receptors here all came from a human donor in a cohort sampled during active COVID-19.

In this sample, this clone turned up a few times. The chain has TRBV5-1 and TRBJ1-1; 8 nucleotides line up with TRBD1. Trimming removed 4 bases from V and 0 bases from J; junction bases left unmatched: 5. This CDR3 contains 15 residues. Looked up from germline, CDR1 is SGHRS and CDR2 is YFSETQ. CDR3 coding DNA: TGCGCCAGCAGCGGCTGGGACAGGCTGAACACTGAAGCTTTCTTT. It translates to CASSGWDRLNTEAFF. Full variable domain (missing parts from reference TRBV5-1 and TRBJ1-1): KAGVTQTPRYLIKTRGQQVTLSCSPISGHRSVSWYQQTPGQGLQFLFEYFSETQRNKGNFPGRFSGRQFSNSRSEMNVSTLELGDSALYLCASSGWDRLNTEAFFGQGTRLTVV.

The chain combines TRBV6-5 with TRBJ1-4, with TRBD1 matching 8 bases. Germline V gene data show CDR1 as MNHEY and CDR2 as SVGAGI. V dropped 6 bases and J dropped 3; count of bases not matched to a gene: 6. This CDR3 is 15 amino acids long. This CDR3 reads CASRQTGGPNEKLFF. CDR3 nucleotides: TGTGCCAGCAGGCAAACAGGGGGTCCTAATGAAAAACTGTTTTTT.

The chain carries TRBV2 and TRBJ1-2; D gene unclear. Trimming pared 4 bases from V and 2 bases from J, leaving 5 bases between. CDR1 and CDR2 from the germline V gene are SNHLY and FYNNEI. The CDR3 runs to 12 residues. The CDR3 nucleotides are TGTGCCAGCAGTGGCGGAAACTATGGCTACACCTTC. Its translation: CASSGGNYGYTF.

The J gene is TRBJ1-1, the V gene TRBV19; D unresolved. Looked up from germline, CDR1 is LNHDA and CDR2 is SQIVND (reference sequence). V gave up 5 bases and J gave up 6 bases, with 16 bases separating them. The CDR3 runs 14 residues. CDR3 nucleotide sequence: TGTGCCAGTAGTGCCCGGGAAAAACACTCTGAAGCTTTCTTT. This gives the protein CASSAREKHSEAFF.

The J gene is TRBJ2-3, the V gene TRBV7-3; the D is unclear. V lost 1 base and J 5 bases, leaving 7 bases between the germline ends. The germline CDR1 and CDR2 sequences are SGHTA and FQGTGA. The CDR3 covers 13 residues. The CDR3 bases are TGTGCCAGCAGCTTAAACTACCGAGATACGCAGTATTTT. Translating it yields CASSLNYRDTQYF.

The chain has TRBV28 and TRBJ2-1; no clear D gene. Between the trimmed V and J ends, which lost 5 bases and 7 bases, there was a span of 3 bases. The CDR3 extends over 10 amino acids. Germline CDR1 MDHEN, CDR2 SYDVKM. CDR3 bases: TGTGCCAGCAGTCAGAATGAGCAGTTCTTC. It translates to CASSQNEQFF. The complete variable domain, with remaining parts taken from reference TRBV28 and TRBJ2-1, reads DVKVTQSSRYLVKRTGEKVFLECVQDMDHENMFWYRQDPGLGLRLIYFSYDVKMKEKGDIPEGYSVSREKKERFSLILESASTNQTSMYLCASSQNEQFFGPGTRLTVL.

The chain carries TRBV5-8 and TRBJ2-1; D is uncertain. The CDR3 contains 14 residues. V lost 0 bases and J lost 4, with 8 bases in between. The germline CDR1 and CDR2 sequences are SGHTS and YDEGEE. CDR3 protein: CASSLGQEYNEQFF. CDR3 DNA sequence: TGTGCCAGCAGCTTGGGCCAGGAATACAATGAGCAGTTCTTC.

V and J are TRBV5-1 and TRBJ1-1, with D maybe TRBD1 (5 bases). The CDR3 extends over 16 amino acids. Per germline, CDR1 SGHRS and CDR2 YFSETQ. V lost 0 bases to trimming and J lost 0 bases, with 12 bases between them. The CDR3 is CASSLGGPTVNTEAFF. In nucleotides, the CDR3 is TGCGCCAGCAGCTTGGGGGGCCCGACAGTGAACACTGAAGCTTTCTTT.

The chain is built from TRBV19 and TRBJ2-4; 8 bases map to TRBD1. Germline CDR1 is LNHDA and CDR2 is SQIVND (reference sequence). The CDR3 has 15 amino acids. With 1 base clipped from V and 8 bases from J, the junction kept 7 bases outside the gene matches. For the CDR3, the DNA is TGTGCCAGTAGTATAGGGACAGGGTCGAGAGACATTCAGTACTTC. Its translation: CASSIGTGSRDIQYF.

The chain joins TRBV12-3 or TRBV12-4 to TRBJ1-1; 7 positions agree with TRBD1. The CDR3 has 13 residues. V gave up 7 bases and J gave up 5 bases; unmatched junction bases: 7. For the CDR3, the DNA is TGTGCCAGCAACAGGGGAGCTGTAACTGAAGCTTTCTTT. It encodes CASNRGAVTEAFF.

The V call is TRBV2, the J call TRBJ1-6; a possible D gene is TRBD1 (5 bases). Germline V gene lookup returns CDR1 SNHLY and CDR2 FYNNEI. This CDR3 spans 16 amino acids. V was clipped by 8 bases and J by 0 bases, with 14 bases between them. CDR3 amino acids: CASFWGGSSYNSPLHF. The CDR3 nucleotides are TGTGCCAGCTTCTGGGGGGGAAGCTCCTATAATTCACCCCTCCACTTT. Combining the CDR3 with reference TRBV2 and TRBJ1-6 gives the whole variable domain EPEVTQTPSHQVTQMGQEVILRCVPISNHLYFYWYRQILGQKVEFLVSFYNNEISEKSEIFDDQFSVERPDGSNFTLKIRSTKLEDSAMYFCASFWGGSSYNSPLHFGNGTRLTVT.

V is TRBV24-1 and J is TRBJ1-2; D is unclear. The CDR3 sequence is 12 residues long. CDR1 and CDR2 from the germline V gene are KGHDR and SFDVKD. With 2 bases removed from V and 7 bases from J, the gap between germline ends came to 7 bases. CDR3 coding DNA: TGTGCCACCAGTGATTCGTTTCGTGGCTACACCTTC. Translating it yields CATSDSFRGYTF.

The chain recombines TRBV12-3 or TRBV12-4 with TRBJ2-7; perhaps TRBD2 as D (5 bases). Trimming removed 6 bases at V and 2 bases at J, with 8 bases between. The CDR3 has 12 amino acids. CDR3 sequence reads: CASSTGTYEQYF. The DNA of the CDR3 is TGTGCCAGCAGCACCGGGACCTACGAGCAGTACTTC.

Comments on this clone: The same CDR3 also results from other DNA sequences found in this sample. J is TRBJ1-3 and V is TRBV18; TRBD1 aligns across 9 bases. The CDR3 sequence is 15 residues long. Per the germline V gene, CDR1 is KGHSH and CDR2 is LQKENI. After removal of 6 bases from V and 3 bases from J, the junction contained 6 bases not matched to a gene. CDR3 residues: CASSPGTGYGNTIYF. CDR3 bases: TGTGCCAGCTCCCCCGGGACAGGGTATGGAAACACCATATATTTT.

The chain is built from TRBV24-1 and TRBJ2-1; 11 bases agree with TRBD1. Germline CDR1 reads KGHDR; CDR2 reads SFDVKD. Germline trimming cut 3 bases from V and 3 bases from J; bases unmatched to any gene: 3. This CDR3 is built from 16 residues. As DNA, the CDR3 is TGTGCCACCAGTGATCGGGACAGGGGGATCTACAATGAGCAGTTCTTC. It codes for CATSDRDRGIYNEQFF.

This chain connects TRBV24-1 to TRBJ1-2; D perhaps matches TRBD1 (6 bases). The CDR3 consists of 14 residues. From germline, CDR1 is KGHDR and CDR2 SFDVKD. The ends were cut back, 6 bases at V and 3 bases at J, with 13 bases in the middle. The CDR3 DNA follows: TGTGCCACCAGTAGGGCAGGGGTTGACTATGGCTACACCTTC. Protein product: CATSRAGVDYGYTF.

The CDR3 DNA reads as TGTGCCAGCGGCGCCAGGGGGAAGGACTCCGGGGAGCTGTTTTTT. It translates to CASGARGKDSGELFF. V is TRBV5-5 and J is TRBJ2-2, with 7 bases aligning to TRBD1. The CDR3 sequence is 15 residues long. Germline trimming cut 7 bases from V and 6 bases from J; bases unmatched to any gene: 12. From germline, CDR1 is SGHKS and CDR2 YYEKEE (reference sequence).

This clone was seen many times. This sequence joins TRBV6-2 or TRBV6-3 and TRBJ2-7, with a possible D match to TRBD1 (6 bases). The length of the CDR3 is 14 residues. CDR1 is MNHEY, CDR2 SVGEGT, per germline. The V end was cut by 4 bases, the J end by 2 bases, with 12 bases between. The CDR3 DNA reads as TGTGCCAGCAGTTTCTTCCGGGACACCTACGAGCAGTACTTC. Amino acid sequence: CASSFFRDTYEQYF.

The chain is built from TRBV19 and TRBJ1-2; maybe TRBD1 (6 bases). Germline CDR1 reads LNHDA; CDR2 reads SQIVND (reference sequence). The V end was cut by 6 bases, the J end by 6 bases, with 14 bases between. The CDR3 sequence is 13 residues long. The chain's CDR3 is CASRLNTGNGYTF. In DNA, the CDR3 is TGTGCCAGTAGACTCAATACAGGGAATGGCTACACCTTC.

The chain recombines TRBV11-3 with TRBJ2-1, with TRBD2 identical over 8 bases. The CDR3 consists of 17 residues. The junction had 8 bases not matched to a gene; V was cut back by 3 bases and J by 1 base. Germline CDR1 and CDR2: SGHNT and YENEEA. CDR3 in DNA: TGTGCCAGCAGCTTTAACGGGGGGGCCAGGTCCTACAATGAGCAGTTCTTC. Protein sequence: CASSFNGGARSYNEQFF.

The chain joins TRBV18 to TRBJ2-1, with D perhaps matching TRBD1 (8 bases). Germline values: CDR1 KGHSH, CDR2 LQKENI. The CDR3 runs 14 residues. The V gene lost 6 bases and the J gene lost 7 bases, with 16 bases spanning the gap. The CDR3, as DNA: TGTGCCAGCTCGCGCGGGGGACAGGAGAATGAGCAGTTCTTC. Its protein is CASSRGGQENEQFF.

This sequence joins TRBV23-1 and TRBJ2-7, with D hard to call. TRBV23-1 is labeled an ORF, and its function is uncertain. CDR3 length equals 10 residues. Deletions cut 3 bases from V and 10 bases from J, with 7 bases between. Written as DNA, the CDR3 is TGCGCCAGCAGTCAGGCCTCACAGTACTTC. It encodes CASSQASQYF.